This T cell receptor beta chain was profiled in a study of OX40 agonist ivuxolimab in advanced cancers. The sample holds one count of this clone. Germline CDR1 and CDR2: MDHEN and SYDVKM. CDR3 size: 12 residues. Trimming took 3 bases from V and 4 from J, leaving 6 bases between them. Some clones are missing from TCRdb's copy, which holds only in-frame ones; the method was immunoSEQ multiplex PCR. The sample shows tens of thousands of clones, 81% of them seen only once. The chain combines TRBV28 with TRBJ1-2, with D possibly TRBD1 on 5 matching bases. This TCR was sampled from an adult with an advanced solid tumor such as melanoma, head and neck, liver or kidney cancer. The sequencing used CD4+ or CD8+ T cells sorted from blood, collected in a trial of the OX40 agonist ivuxolimab. CDR3 loop: CASSLQGYGYTF. Here the CDR3 DNA reads TGTGCCAGCAGTTTGCAGGGCTATGGCTACACCTTC.